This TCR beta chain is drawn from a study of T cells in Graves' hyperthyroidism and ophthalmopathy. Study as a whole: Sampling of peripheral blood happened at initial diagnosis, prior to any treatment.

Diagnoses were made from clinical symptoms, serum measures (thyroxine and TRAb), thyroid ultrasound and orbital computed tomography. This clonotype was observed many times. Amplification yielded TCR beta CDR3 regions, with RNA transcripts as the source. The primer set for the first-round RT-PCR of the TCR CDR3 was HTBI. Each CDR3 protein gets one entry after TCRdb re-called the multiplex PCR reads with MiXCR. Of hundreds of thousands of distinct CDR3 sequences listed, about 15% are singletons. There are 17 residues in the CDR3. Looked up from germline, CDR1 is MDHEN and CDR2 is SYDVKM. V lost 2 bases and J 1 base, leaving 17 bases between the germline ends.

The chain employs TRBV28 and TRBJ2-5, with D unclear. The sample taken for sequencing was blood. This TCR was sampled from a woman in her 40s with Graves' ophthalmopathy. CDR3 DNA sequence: TGTGCCAGCAGTTTAGATTGGGTAGGCCGCTTCCAAGAGACCCAGTACTTC. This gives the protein CASSLDWVGRFQETQYF.